This T cell receptor (beta chain) was identified during a study of beta chain features in type 1 diabetes. This clone appeared a few times. What it recognizes is unknown. CDR1 SGHRS and CDR2 YFSETQ come from the germline V gene. The CDR3 has 14 amino acids. Trimming at V came to 1 base and at J to 5 bases, leaving 3 bases not matched to a gene. Every bit of the isolated RNA underwent reverse transcription, so sequencing read expressed TCRB transcripts. Profiling relied on immunoSEQ multiplex PCR, and the TCRdb table lists in-frame clones only, not all of them. The table shows some 640,000 clones, with about 14% occurring only once. Regarding the study as a whole: Type 1 diabetes patients had moderately but significantly shorter TCRB CDR3s in all four CD4+ subsets.

Material: naive CD4+ T cells from blood. The rearrangement joins TRBV5-1 to TRBJ2-1, with 7 bases matching TRBD1. This TCR derives from a man aged 18 to 30 with type 1 diabetes. The CDR3 DNA reads TGCGCCAGCAGCTTGCGGCAGGGGGACAATGAGCAGTTCTTC. It codes for CASSLRQGDNEQFF. Looking up the rest from reference TRBV5-1 and TRBJ2-1 gives the full variable domain: KAGVTQTPRYLIKTRGQQVTLSCSPISGHRSVSWYQQTPGQGLQFLFEYFSETQRNKGNFPGRFSGRQFSNSRSEMNVSTLELGDSALYLCASSLRQGDNEQFFGPGTRLTVL.